This T cell receptor beta chain appears in the sequencing data of a study of neurological immune-mediated disorders. About the study: Multiple sclerosis patients (n ≈ 34) included roughly 30 with relapsing-remitting and 3 with secondary progressive disease. Study findings and constraints: The multiple sclerosis repertoire cluster was associated with no clinical or MRI feature. None of the CDR3 amino acid sequences of expanded clones recurred across subjects, suggesting private repertoires in all groups.

Using its own MiXCR run on the 5' RACE reads, TCRdb lists one record per CDR3 protein. This sample has 20,000 to 25,000 distinct CDR3 sequences, with 17% found just once. This CDR3 has 15 amino acids. Looked up from germline, CDR1 is SGHRS and CDR2 is YFSETQ. V dropped 0 bases and J dropped 3; count of bases not matched to a gene: 1. Each sorted-subset library came from 900,000 to 1,000,000 CD4+ or CD8+ T cells. This clonotype was recorded at least ten times. The antigen is not known. The clonotype originates from a woman aged 18-29 years with multiple sclerosis. The source material was CD8+ T cells from blood. The gene calls are TRBV5-1 and TRBJ2-1; 9 nucleotides line up with TRBD2. The CDR3 DNA reads TGCGCCAGCAGCTTGGGTAGCGGGAGCTACAATGAGCAGTTCTTC. This encodes CASSLGSGSYNEQFF.